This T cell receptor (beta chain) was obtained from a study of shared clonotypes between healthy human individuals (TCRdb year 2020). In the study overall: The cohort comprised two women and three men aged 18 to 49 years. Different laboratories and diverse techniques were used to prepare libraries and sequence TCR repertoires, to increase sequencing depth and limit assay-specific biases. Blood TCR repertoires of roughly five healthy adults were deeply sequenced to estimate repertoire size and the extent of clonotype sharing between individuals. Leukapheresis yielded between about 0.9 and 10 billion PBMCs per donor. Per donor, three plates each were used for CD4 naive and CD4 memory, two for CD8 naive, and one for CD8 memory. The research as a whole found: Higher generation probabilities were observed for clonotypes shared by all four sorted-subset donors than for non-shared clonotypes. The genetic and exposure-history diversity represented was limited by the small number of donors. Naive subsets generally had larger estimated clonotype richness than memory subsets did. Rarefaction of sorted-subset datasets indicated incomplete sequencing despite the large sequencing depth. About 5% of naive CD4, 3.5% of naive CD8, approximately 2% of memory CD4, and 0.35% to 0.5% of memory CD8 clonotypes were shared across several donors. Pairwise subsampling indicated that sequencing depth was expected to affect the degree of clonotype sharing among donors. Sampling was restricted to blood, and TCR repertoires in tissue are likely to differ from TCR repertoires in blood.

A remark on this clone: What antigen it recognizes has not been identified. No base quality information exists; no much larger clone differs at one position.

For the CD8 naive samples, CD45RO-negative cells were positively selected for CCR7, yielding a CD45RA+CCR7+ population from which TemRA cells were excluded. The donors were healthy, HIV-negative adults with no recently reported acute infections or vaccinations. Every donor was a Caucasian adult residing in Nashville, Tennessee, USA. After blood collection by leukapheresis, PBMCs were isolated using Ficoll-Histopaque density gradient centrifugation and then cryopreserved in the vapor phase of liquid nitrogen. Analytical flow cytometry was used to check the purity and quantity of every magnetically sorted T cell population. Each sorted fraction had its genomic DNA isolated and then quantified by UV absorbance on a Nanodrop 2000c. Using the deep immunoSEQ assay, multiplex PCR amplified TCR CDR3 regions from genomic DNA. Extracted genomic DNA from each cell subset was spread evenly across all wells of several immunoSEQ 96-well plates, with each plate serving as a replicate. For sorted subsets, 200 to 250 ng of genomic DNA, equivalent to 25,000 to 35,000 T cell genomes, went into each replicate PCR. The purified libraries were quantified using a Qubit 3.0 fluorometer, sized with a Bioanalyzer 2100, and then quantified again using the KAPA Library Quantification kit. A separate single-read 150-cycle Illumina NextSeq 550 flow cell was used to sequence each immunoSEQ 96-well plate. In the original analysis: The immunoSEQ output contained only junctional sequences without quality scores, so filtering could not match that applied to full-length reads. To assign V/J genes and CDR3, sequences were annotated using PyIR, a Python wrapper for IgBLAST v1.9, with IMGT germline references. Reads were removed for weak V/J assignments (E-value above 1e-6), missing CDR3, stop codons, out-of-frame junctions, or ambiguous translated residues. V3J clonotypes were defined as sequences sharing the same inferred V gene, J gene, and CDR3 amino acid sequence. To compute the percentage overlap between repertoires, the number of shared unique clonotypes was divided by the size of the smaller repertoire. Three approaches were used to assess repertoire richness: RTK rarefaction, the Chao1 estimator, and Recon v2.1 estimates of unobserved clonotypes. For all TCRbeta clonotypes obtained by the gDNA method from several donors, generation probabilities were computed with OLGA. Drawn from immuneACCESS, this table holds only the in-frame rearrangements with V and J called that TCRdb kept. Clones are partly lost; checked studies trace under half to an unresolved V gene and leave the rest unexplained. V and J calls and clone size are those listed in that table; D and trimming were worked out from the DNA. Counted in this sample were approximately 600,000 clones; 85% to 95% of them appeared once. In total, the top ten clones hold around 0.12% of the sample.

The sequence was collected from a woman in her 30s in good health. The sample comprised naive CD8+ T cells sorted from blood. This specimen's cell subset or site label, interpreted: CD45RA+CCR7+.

The DNA sequence is TGTGCCAGTATGGGGTTAACCGGGGAGCTGTTTTTT. It is translated as CASMGLTGELFF. The chain is encoded by TRBV19 joined to TRBJ2-2, with the D gene not clear enough to name. V is shortened by 7 bases, J by 5 bases, and the region joining them spans 8 bases. For CDR1 and CDR2, the germline V gene (reference sequence) lists LNHDA and SQIVND. From cysteine to phenylalanine, the CDR3 is 12 amino acids long. Only the CDR3 region is kept as DNA, spanning 36 bases read in frame from base 1.